One and the same sample provided the 8 T cell receptor beta chains below, sequenced in a study of T cell responses to AZD1222 COVID-19 vaccine. The method was immunoSEQ multiplex PCR; TCRdb's version includes in-frame clones alone and lacks a portion of them. The data hold about 120,000 clones, with almost 95% observed a single time. The sequences come from peripheral blood, collected on day 0 of AZD1222 vaccination. The receptors here all came from an adult in good health.

This chain joins TRBV7-9 and TRBJ1-1; TRBD1 agrees at 8 bases. The CDR3 length is 16 residues. V was clipped by 2 bases and J by 2 bases; unmatched bases: 7. Germline CDR1 and CDR2: SEHNR and FQNEAQ (reference sequence). The CDR3: CASSLLTGASNTEAFF. In DNA, the CDR3 is TGTGCCAGCAGCTTATTGACAGGGGCTTCAAACACTGAAGCTTTCTTT.

V is TRBV11-2 and J is TRBJ1-1, with 7 bases aligning to TRBD1. This CDR3 has 16 residues. The V segment lost 3 bases and the J segment 4 bases; nucleotides outside the gene matches: 11. The germline CDR1 and CDR2 sequences are SGHAT and FQNNGV. The CDR3 nucleotides are TGTGCCAGCAGCTTTAACAGGGGATCCCTGGGCACTGAAGCTTTCTTT. Translation gives CASSFNRGSLGTEAFF.

V and J are TRBV3-1 (or the pseudogene TRBV3-2) and TRBJ2-6; D remains unclear. In germline, CDR1 is LGHDT, CDR2 YNNKEL (reference sequence). The V and J ends lost 0 bases and 0 bases respectively, with 3 bases between them. This CDR3 region has 15 residues. CDR3 in DNA: TGTGCCAGCAGCCAAGATTACTCTGGGGCCAACGTCCTGACTTTC. Amino acids: CASSQDYSGANVLTF.

The chain uses TRBV5-1 and TRBJ1-4; D is undetermined. CDR3 length: 14 residues. Looked up from germline, CDR1 is SGHRS and CDR2 is YFSETQ. Trimming stripped 4 bases from V and 0 bases from J, with 7 bases between. The CDR3 loop reads CASSPLATNEKLFF. CDR3 coding DNA: TGCGCCAGCAGCCCTCTTGCAACTAATGAAAAACTGTTTTTT.

This chain's CDR3 is CASSPTGQGQSGANVLTF. In DNA form, the CDR3 reads TGTGCCAGCAGTCCGACCGGACAGGGGCAATCTGGGGCCAACGTCCTGACTTTC. The rearrangement joins TRBV27 to TRBJ2-6; 9 bases match TRBD1. Germline V gene sequence: CDR1 MNHEY, CDR2 SMNVEV (reference sequence). This CDR3 is 18 amino acids long. With V trimmed by 5 bases and J by 1 base, 9 bases remained unmatched.

The CDR3 sequence is CASSLGDYNEQFF. For the CDR3, the DNA is TGTGCCAGCAGCTTGGGTGACTACAATGAGCAGTTCTTC. V gene TRBV5-8 combines with J gene TRBJ2-1; D not resolved. CDR3 length equals 13 residues. The ends were cut back, 0 bases at V and 3 bases at J, with 4 bases in the middle. Germline-derived CDR1 and CDR2 are SGHTS and YDEGEE.

This clone was seen a single time. The chain combines TRBV11-2 with TRBJ2-1; possibly TRBD2 for D (6 bases). The CDR3 is made up of 16 amino acids. V gave up 4 bases and J gave up 6 bases, with 19 bases separating them. The V gene's germline CDR1 is SGHAT and CDR2 FQNNGV. As DNA, the CDR3 is TGTGCCAGCAGCTCTTTAACTAGCCGTCGACGCAATGAGCAGTTCTTC. Amino acid sequence: CASSSLTSRRRNEQFF.

This sequence joins TRBV4-1 and TRBJ2-7; possible D gene TRBD2, 6 bases. The V gene lost 0 bases and the J gene lost 0 bases, with 9 bases spanning the gap. The length of the CDR3 is 15 residues. Germline loops: CDR1 MGHRA, CDR2 YSYEKL. CDR3 coding DNA: TGCGCCAGCAGCCAAGATCGGGGGAGCTCCTACGAGCAGTACGTC. Residues: CASSQDRGSSYEQYV.